What follows is one T cell receptor beta chain and its context. The sample is drawn from a study of sequential checkpoint blockade in melanoma. Overall study context: First-line arms were nivolumab then ipilimumab, or the reverse, randomized 1:1. After both sequences, patients received maintenance nivolumab.

The data were produced by immunoSEQ multiplex PCR, yet TCRdb's version contains in-frame clones alone and is incomplete. The sample includes roughly 13,000 clones, roughly 60% of them seen just once. Treatment here: randomized to nivolumab then ipilimumab (arm A) or the reverse (arm B). None of the patients previously received DNA-damaging chemotherapy. Sorted cells were live CD3+CD8+, lacking CD19 and CD56, from PBMCs. Germline CDR1 and CDR2: LGHNA and YNFKEQ. Trimming pared 4 bases from V and 5 bases from J, leaving 18 bases between. There are 15 residues in the CDR3. The TCR comes from a human donor with melanoma. Sequencing used CD8+ T cells sorted from blood (inferred from file names), obtained from a patient given nivolumab and ipilimumab in sequence. J is TRBJ2-7 and V is TRBV4-2, with D possibly TRBD1 on 6 matching bases. For the CDR3, the DNA is TGTGCCAGCAGCCCCAGGACAGTTAGTTTTCACGAGCAGTACTTC. It translates to CASSPRTVSFHEQYF.